The 5 T cell receptor beta chains below all came from one sample that was sequenced in a study of blood T cell repertoires in COVID-19. The assay was immunoSEQ multiplex PCR, and TCRdb's table has in-frame clones only and misses some. The repertoire includes about 310,000 clones, more than 85% of them detected once, and 1% to 1.5% sits in the top ten. Sequenced input: peripheral blood. Every receptor here comes from a man in his 70s with acute or convalescent COVID-19.

The genes are TRBV28 and TRBJ1-5, with TRBD1 matching 9 bases. From germline, CDR1 is MDHEN and CDR2 SYDVKM. J lost 2 bases, V lost 0 bases, and 5 bases had no gene match. The CDR3 has 17 residues. The CDR3 nucleotides read TGTGCCAGCAGTTTATGGGAGGGACAGGGTGGCAATCAGCCCCAGCATTTT. It is translated as CASSLWEGQGGNQPQHF. The whole variable domain, remainder taken from reference TRBV28 and TRBJ1-5, is DVKVTQSSRYLVKRTGEKVFLECVQDMDHENMFWYRQDPGLGLRLIYFSYDVKMKEKGDIPEGYSVSREKKERFSLILESASTNQTSMYLCASSLWEGQGGNQPQHFGDGTRLSIL.

The rearrangement links TRBV2 to TRBJ1-5, with D perhaps matching TRBD1 (6 bases). Trimming pared 2 bases from V and 5 bases from J, leaving 10 bases between. The CDR3 has 14 amino acids. The V gene's germline CDR1 is SNHLY and CDR2 FYNNEI. The CDR3 loop is CASSERGAYQPQHF. The CDR3 DNA reads as TGTGCCAGCAGTGAACGGGGGGCATATCAGCCCCAGCATTTT.

In nucleotides, the CDR3 is TGTGCCAGCAGCCCTAATCTAGGATCTAGTGGCTACACCTTC. This encodes CASSPNLGSSGYTF. The gene calls are TRBV4-2 and TRBJ1-2; D is unclear. Trimming stripped 4 bases from V and 7 bases from J, with 16 bases between. CDR3 length: 14 residues. The V gene's germline CDR1 is LGHNA and CDR2 YNFKEQ.

This clone was detected a few times. The gene calls are TRBV20-1 and TRBJ2-1; 7 bases are shared with TRBD1. Germline-derived CDR1 and CDR2 are DFQATT and SNEGSKA (reference sequence). The CDR3 is 11 amino acids. Trimming removed 5 bases from V and 10 bases from J; junction bases left unmatched: 5. The CDR3: CSAVRGSEQFF. The CDR3 nucleotides read TGCAGTGCTGTCAGGGGGAGCGAGCAGTTCTTC.

The V call is TRBV5-5, the J call TRBJ2-7; weak D call: TRBD1 (7 bases). CDR3 size: 14 residues. Trimming removed 0 bases from V and 4 bases from J, with 11 bases in between. Germline-derived CDR1 and CDR2 are SGHKS and YYEKEE (reference sequence). Here the CDR3 reads CASSLGQGLYEQYF. CDR3 DNA sequence: TGTGCCAGCAGCTTGGGACAGGGACTTTACGAGCAGTACTTC.